This T cell receptor (beta chain) was captured in a study of T cell responses to AZD1222 COVID-19 vaccine. CDR3 length equals 14 residues. Trimming took off 4 bases at V and 5 bases at J, with 13 bases between the two ends. Germline lookup yields CDR1 SGHRS and CDR2 YFSETQ. TCRdb's table, derived via immunoSEQ multiplex PCR, lists solely in-frame clones and lacks some. The sample has around 140,000 clones, roughly 90% seen once. Points on this clone: The antigen is undetermined.

Study results and caveats: When two AZD1222 doses had been given, Spike-specific TCR breadth and depth rose. The study reported that nearly half of spike-specific TCRs target unmutated variant regions. Only five or six people who got AZD1222 tested seropositive at baseline.

The material sequenced was peripheral blood, taken 28 days after the second AZD1222 dose. This chain connects TRBV5-1 to TRBJ1-5; a possible D gene is TRBD1 (6 bases). The TCR comes from an adult who received the AZD1222 COVID-19 vaccine. This CDR3 reads CASSLGAGDQPQHF. The CDR3 DNA follows: TGCGCCAGCAGCCTGGGGGCAGGGGATCAGCCCCAGCATTTT.